The present T cell receptor (beta chain) was sequenced within a study of blood T cell repertoires in COVID-19. Study-level information: Samples came from the United States, Italy and Spain, spanning acute and convalescent COVID-19. PBMCs, B-cell-depleted T cells, or T cells were the source of the cDNA or gDNA that made up the material.

V dropped 1 base and J dropped 6; count of bases not matched to a gene: 10. Germline V gene lookup returns CDR1 LGHDT and CDR2 YNNKEL (reference sequence). The CDR3 has 16 residues. In the source study's methods: Amplification with reference gene primers provided the estimates of nucleated cell counts. Generated by immunoSEQ multiplex PCR, the TCRdb table keeps only in-frame clones and is missing some. V, J and clone size are taken as reported in that table, and D and trimming were inferred from the DNA itself. The sample consists of over 120,000 clones, around 81% of them appearing once. Material for sequencing was peripheral blood. The source is a human donor in a cohort sampled during active COVID-19. The chain recombines TRBV3-1 (or the pseudogene TRBV3-2) with TRBJ2-7, with 9 bases fitting TRBD2. The CDR3 bases are TGTGCCAGCAGCCAAGGTTTTGCGGGAGGGCCACTCGAGCAGTACTTC. It is translated as CASSQGFAGGPLEQYF.